Listed below are T cell receptor beta chains from one sample, sequenced in a study of blood T cell repertoires in COVID-19. Sequencing was performed with immunoSEQ multiplex PCR; in TCRdb, only in-frame clones are kept and a portion is missing. The data contain approximately 250,000 clones, less than 90% of them seen just once; the ten biggest clones take up 1.5%. Sequenced material: peripheral blood. The receptors derive from a woman aged 40 to 50 who had recovered from COVID-19. Both conserved end residues are part of each CDR3. The size of a clone is reported for some rows only, either as once, few or many, or as a class for expanded clones.

clone_size: NA; v_call: TRBV5-1; j_call: TRBJ1-2; cdr3_aa: CASTSGTGGINYGYTF
clone_size: NA; v_call: TRBV5-1; j_call: TRBJ2-7; cdr3_aa: CASSSTGTIEQYF
clone_size: NA; v_call: TRBV19; j_call: TRBJ2-2; cdr3_aa: CASSISFVTGELFF
clone_size: NA; v_call: TRBV29-1; j_call: TRBJ1-1; cdr3_aa: CSVALVGEAFF
clone_size: NA; v_call: TRBV4-1; j_call: TRBJ1-5; cdr3_aa: CASSPLQGGNQPQHF
clone_size: NA; v_call: TRBV14; j_call: TRBJ2-1; cdr3_aa: CASSQALYGTSGVINYNEQFF
clone_size: NA; v_call: TRBV7-3; j_call: TRBJ1-5; cdr3_aa: CASSLNTVSAQHF
clone_size: NA; v_call: TRBV3-1/TRBV3-2; j_call: TRBJ2-6; cdr3_aa: CASSQVPSGIGANVLTF
clone_size: NA; v_call: TRBV2; j_call: TRBJ1-6; cdr3_aa: CASSRDSGMNSPLHF
clone_size: once; v_call: TRBV27; j_call: TRBJ2-1; cdr3_aa: CASSYTPGQGAGEQFF
clone_size: NA; v_call: TRBV30; j_call: TRBJ2-6; cdr3_aa: CASPWQAESSGANVLTF
clone_size: once; v_call: TRBV19; j_call: TRBJ2-1; cdr3_aa: CASSHGGSSYNEQFF
clone_size: NA; v_call: TRBV18; j_call: TRBJ1-1; cdr3_aa: CASSPPLRVNTEAFF
clone_size: NA; v_call: TRBV9; j_call: TRBJ2-1; cdr3_aa: CASSVPVGTSGNNEQFF
clone_size: NA; v_call: TRBV4-1; j_call: TRBJ2-7; cdr3_aa: CASSQEPTSGGYEQYF
clone_size: once; v_call: TRBV7-9; j_call: TRBJ2-4; cdr3_aa: CASSPGRAKNIQYF
clone_size: NA; v_call: TRBV24-1; j_call: TRBJ2-2; cdr3_aa: CATSVAADTGELFF
clone_size: NA; v_call: TRBV11-3; j_call: TRBJ1-3; cdr3_aa: CASSFWGAGNTIYF
clone_size: NA; v_call: TRBV10-3; j_call: TRBJ2-2; cdr3_aa: CAISDWTEKTGELFF
clone_size: NA; v_call: TRBV12-3/TRBV12-4; j_call: TRBJ2-3; cdr3_aa: CASSLLASDTQYF
clone_size: NA; v_call: TRBV5-4; j_call: TRBJ2-2; cdr3_aa: CASSPGLGSVTGELFF
clone_size: few; v_call: TRBV5-6; j_call: TRBJ2-7; cdr3_aa: CASSQDTGFYEQYF
clone_size: NA; v_call: TRBV24-1; j_call: TRBJ2-3; cdr3_aa: CATSEPVAGANTDTQYF
clone_size: NA; v_call: TRBV9; j_call: TRBJ2-7; cdr3_aa: CASSPRQDPSPYEQYF
clone_size: NA; v_call: TRBV7-9; j_call: TRBJ1-3; cdr3_aa: CASSATGGSGNTIYF
clone_size: NA; v_call: TRBV24-1; j_call: TRBJ2-5; cdr3_aa: CATSAFQGETQYF
clone_size: NA; v_call: TRBV5-1; j_call: TRBJ1-5; cdr3_aa: CASSLVPGNQPQHF
clone_size: NA; v_call: TRBV11-1; j_call: TRBJ1-1; cdr3_aa: CASSPKEGLNTEAFF
clone_size: NA; v_call: TRBV5-6; j_call: TRBJ1-1; cdr3_aa: CASSWGRRAEDAFF
clone_size: once; v_call: TRBV29-1; j_call: TRBJ1-1; cdr3_aa: CSVQGSMNTEAFF
clone_size: NA; v_call: TRBV5-1; j_call: TRBJ2-7; cdr3_aa: CASSLAGREGDEQYF
clone_size: NA; v_call: TRBV7-9; j_call: TRBJ1-2; cdr3_aa: CASSPRTGGGYTF
clone_size: few; v_call: TRBV5-4; j_call: TRBJ1-2; cdr3_aa: CASSFPGQGSRGYTF
clone_size: NA; v_call: TRBV4-1; j_call: TRBJ2-2; cdr3_aa: CASSQGSTGNTGELFF
clone_size: NA; v_call: TRBV6-6; j_call: TRBJ2-2; cdr3_aa: CASSPGFTGELFF
clone_size: NA; v_call: TRBV28; j_call: TRBJ2-7; cdr3_aa: CASSRDRPYEQYF
clone_size: once; v_call: TRBV5-6; j_call: TRBJ1-4; cdr3_aa: CASSLTTLTLATNEKLFF
clone_size: NA; v_call: TRBV2; j_call: TRBJ2-3; cdr3_aa: CASSEPRGLGTDTQYF
clone_size: NA; v_call: TRBV11-2; j_call: TRBJ2-7; cdr3_aa: CASSLGPSSGGARSYEQYF
clone_size: once; v_call: TRBV28; j_call: TRBJ1-4; cdr3_aa: CASSSGQGNEKLFF
clone_size: NA; v_call: TRBV11-2; j_call: TRBJ1-2; cdr3_aa: CASSLNRNYGYTF
clone_size: NA; v_call: TRBV7-2; j_call: TRBJ2-7; cdr3_aa: CASSSRGGPYEQYF
clone_size: NA; v_call: TRBV24-1; j_call: TRBJ2-5; cdr3_aa: CATSETGGETQYF
clone_size: NA; v_call: TRBV2; j_call: TRBJ1-2; cdr3_aa: CASSLDRDYGYTF